The 30 T cell receptor beta chains below come from one sample, sequenced in a study of T cell changes during pregnancy in multiple sclerosis. Using immunoSEQ multiplex PCR, the repertoire was profiled, and TCRdb retains in-frame clones only, with some absent. Of about 44,000 clones listed, approximately 96% are singletons. The specimen comprised peripheral blood, sampled in the second trimester of pregnancy. Source of these receptors: a female donor with multiple sclerosis, enrolled in a pregnancy study.

V is TRBV9 and J is TRBJ1-6; TRBD1 is a possible D gene (5 bases). Germline V gene sequence: CDR1 SGDLS, CDR2 YYNGEE. This CDR3 has 17 residues. The ends were cut back, 3 bases at V and 7 bases at J, with 20 bases in the middle. The CDR3 spells CASSAKGTSETNSPLHF. The CDR3 DNA is TGTGCCAGCAGCGCCAAAGGGACTTCCGAGACCAATTCACCCCTCCACTTT. Variable domain in full (rest from reference TRBV9 and TRBJ1-6): DSGVTQTPKHLITATGQRVTLRCSPRSGDLSVYWYQQSLDQGLQFLIQYYNGEERAKGNILERFSAQQFPDLHSELNLSSLELGDSALYFCASSAKGTSETNSPLHFGNGTRLTVT.

V is TRBV7-9 and J is TRBJ2-1; D perhaps matches TRBD1 (6 bases). This CDR3 has 13 amino acids. Trimming took 1 base from V and 13 from J, leaving 14 bases between them. Germline assignment: CDR1 SEHNR and CDR2 FQNEAQ (reference sequence). The CDR3 loop is CASSLGMVGHQFF. CDR3 bases: TGTGCCAGCAGCTTAGGGATGGTGGGACATCAGTTCTTC.

The V gene is TRBV14, the J gene TRBJ2-2, with 8 positions matching TRBD1. V lost 2 bases, J lost 3 bases, and 2 bases stayed unmatched. Germline lookup yields CDR1 SGHDN and CDR2 FVKESK. This CDR3 contains 15 residues. Written as DNA, the CDR3 is TGTGCCAGCAGCCAATTGGGACAGGACACCGGGGAGCTGTTTTTT. Translating gives CASSQLGQDTGELFF. The full variable domain, with the rest looked up from reference TRBV14 and TRBJ2-2, is EAGVTQFPSHSVIEKGQTVTLRCDPISGHDNLYWYRRVMGKEIKFLLHFVKESKQDESGMPNNRFLAERTGGTYSTLKVQPAELEDSGVYFCASSQLGQDTGELFFGEGSRLTVL.

The rearrangement joins TRBV29-1 to TRBJ2-6; 7 nucleotides match TRBD1. From germline, CDR1 is SQVTM and CDR2 ANQGSEA. The CDR3 sequence is 17 residues long. Unmatched junction bases numbered 9, after V lost 4 bases and J lost 0 bases. This CDR3 reads CSVGSTGFSSGANVLTF. The CDR3 bases are TGCAGCGTTGGGTCGACAGGGTTTAGCTCTGGGGCCAACGTCCTGACTTTC.

The gene calls are TRBV6-5 and TRBJ2-1; no definite D call. V was pared by 8 bases and J by 0 bases, with 14 bases between. Per germline, CDR1 MNHEY and CDR2 SVGAGI. The length of the CDR3 is 15 residues. The CDR3 sequence is CASLQRASSYNEQFF. Here the CDR3 DNA reads TGTGCCAGCCTTCAACGAGCGAGCTCCTACAATGAGCAGTTCTTC.

This chain uses TRBV7-9 with TRBJ2-3; tentatively, D is TRBD2 (6 bases). From germline, CDR1 is SEHNR and CDR2 FQNEAQ (reference sequence). The ends were cut back, 1 base at V and 4 bases at J, with 9 bases in the middle. The length of the CDR3 is 14 residues. In DNA form, the CDR3 reads TGTGCCAGCAGCTTAGAGAGCGGGTCAGATACGCAGTATTTT. Amino acid sequence: CASSLESGSDTQYF.

A single count supports this clone. The J gene is TRBJ1-1, the V gene TRBV5-1, with no clear D. Germline CDR1 SGHRS, CDR2 YFSETQ. The length of the CDR3 is 16 residues. V lost 0 bases and J 1 base, leaving 13 bases between the germline ends. The CDR3 here is CASSLDALRRNTEAFF. CDR3 nucleotide sequence: TGCGCCAGCAGCTTGGATGCACTGAGGCGGAACACTGAAGCTTTCTTT. The entire variable domain, with the rest obtained from reference TRBV5-1 and TRBJ1-1, is as follows: KAGVTQTPRYLIKTRGQQVTLSCSPISGHRSVSWYQQTPGQGLQFLFEYFSETQRNKGNFPGRFSGRQFSNSRSEMNVSTLELGDSALYLCASSLDALRRNTEAFFGQGTRLTVV.

The gene calls are TRBV7-8 and TRBJ2-4; TRBD2 matches at 11 bases. The CDR3 contains 16 residues. Germline CDR1 reads SGHVS; CDR2 reads FQNEAQ. The trim removed 4 bases at V and 0 bases at J, leaving 2 bases unmatched. CDR3 nucleotide sequence: TGTGCCAGCAGCTCGACTAGCGGGGTAGCCAAAAACATTCAGTACTTC. This encodes CASSSTSGVAKNIQYF.

The chain couples TRBV4-1 to TRBJ1-6; tentatively, D is TRBD1 (6 bases). Trimming shortened V by 10 bases and J by 7 bases, and 14 bases separated the two germline ends. This CDR3 is built from 13 residues. Germline CDR1 MGHRA, CDR2 YSYEKL. The CDR3 DNA reads TGCGCCACCCGACAGGCTTTAAATTCACCCCTCCACTTT. Amino acids: CATRQALNSPLHF.

The genes are TRBV11-3 and TRBJ2-3; 10 nucleotides match TRBD2. In germline, CDR1 is SGHNT, CDR2 YENEEA. V shed 2 bases, J shed 4 bases, and the junction held 9 bases outside the gene matches. This CDR3 contains 17 residues. The CDR3 sequence: CASSLFPSGSASDTQYF. As DNA, the CDR3 is TGTGCCAGCAGCTTATTCCCTAGCGGGAGCGCCTCAGATACGCAGTATTTT. Full variable domain (outside the CDR3, taken from reference TRBV11-3 and TRBJ2-3): EAGVVQSPRYKIIEKKQPVAFWCNPISGHNTLYWYLQNLGQGPELLIRYENEEAVDDSQLPKDRFSAERLKGVDSTLKIQPAELGDSAVYLCASSLFPSGSASDTQYFGPGTRLTVL.

This clone occurred once. This chain uses TRBV28 with TRBJ2-1; 10 bases align to TRBD1. This CDR3 has 16 amino acids. Germline V gene sequence: CDR1 MDHEN, CDR2 SYDVKM. Losses at the gene ends were 6 bases for V and 5 bases for J; bases not matched to a gene: 10. The DNA for the CDR3 is TGTGCCAGCAGGAAACCTTTGACAGGGGGCCACAATGAGCAGTTCTTC. Residues: CASRKPLTGGHNEQFF.

The chain employs TRBV2 and TRBJ1-2; D not certain. Germline CDR1 and CDR2: SNHLY and FYNNEI. The CDR3 covers 10 residues. Trimming left V 7 bases short and J 8 bases short, with 8 bases between. This CDR3 reads CASTGRGYTF. The CDR3 DNA sequence: TGTGCCAGCACCGGCAGGGGCTACACCTTC.

The gene calls are TRBV7-6 and TRBJ2-3; tentative D call: TRBD2 (6 bases). V was clipped by 6 bases and J by 4 bases, with 29 bases between them. The CDR3 contains 19 residues. Germline V gene sequence: CDR1 SGHVS, CDR2 FNYEAQ. This CDR3 is CASSQYLPLQTRGADTQYF. CDR3 bases: TGTGCCAGCAGTCAATATCTCCCCTTACAGACCCGCGGGGCAGATACGCAGTATTTT.

Comment on this clone: An end of the junction does not agree with germline; a read error may underlie this. The chain recombines TRBV29-1 with TRBJ2-1, with 13 bases that match TRBD2. Per germline, CDR1 SQVTM and CDR2 ANQGSEA. This CDR3 is 17 amino acids long. The CDR3 is CSAEVTGTSGIRNEQFF. In DNA, the CDR3 is TGCAGCGCTGAAGTCACCGGGACTAGCGGGATTCGCAATGAGCAGTTCTTC.

This chain joins TRBV6-1 and TRBJ2-3; D possibly corresponds to TRBD1 (6 bases). Trimming removed 4 bases from V and 2 bases from J, with 10 bases in between. CDR1 is MNHNS, CDR2 SASEGT, per germline. The CDR3 is made up of 14 amino acids. The CDR3 protein is CASSVNRDTDTQYF. CDR3 nucleotide sequence: TGTGCCAGCAGTGTCAACAGGGACACAGATACGCAGTATTTT.

The V call is TRBV9, the J call TRBJ2-3, with 10 bases fitting TRBD2. CDR1 and CDR2 from the germline V gene are SGDLS and YYNGEE. V trimming: 4 bases; J trimming: 4 bases; junction bases outside the gene matches: 9. The CDR3 extends over 16 amino acids. As DNA, the CDR3 is TGTGCCAGCAGCAATCTAGCGGGGGAAGGGGCAGATACGCAGTATTTT. It translates to CASSNLAGEGADTQYF.

The V call is TRBV4-3, the J call TRBJ2-2; 8 nucleotides line up with TRBD1. The V gene's germline CDR1 is LGHNA and CDR2 YSLEER. V was pared by 3 bases and J by 6 bases, with 3 bases of the junction left unmatched. The CDR3 consists of 14 residues. This CDR3 is CASSQQGAAGELFF. The CDR3 bases are TGCGCCAGCAGCCAGCAGGGGGCGGCCGGGGAGCTGTTTTTT.

The genes are TRBV5-8 and TRBJ1-5; D remains unclear. The length of the CDR3 is 14 residues. Trimming pared 0 bases from V and 11 bases from J, leaving 15 bases between. In germline, CDR1 is SGHTS, CDR2 YDEGEE. CDR3 DNA sequence: TGTGCCAGCAGCTTGGGTACGGGTCAATCGGCCCAGCATTTT. Amino acid sequence: CASSLGTGQSAQHF.

The chain combines TRBV28 with TRBJ2-2, with 9 nucleotides matching TRBD1. CDR1 MDHEN and CDR2 SYDVKM come from the germline V gene. With 4 bases clipped from V and 9 bases from J, the junction kept 9 bases outside the gene matches. CDR3 length: 15 amino acids. CDR3 coding DNA: TGTGCCAGCAGTTCCGGGACAGGGATGAGTTGGGAGCTGTTTTTT. It yields the protein CASSSGTGMSWELFF. Using reference TRBV28 and TRBJ2-2 for the parts outside the CDR3, the full variable domain is DVKVTQSSRYLVKRTGEKVFLECVQDMDHENMFWYRQDPGLGLRLIYFSYDVKMKEKGDIPEGYSVSREKKERFSLILESASTNQTSMYLCASSSGTGMSWELFFGEGSRLTVL.

The rearrangement uses TRBV7-9 and TRBJ1-2; 8 nucleotides agree with TRBD1. The CDR3 is made up of 18 amino acids. The J segment lost 1 base and the V segment lost 2 bases, leaving 12 bases of the junction unmatched. The germline CDR1 and CDR2 sequences are SEHNR and FQNEAQ (reference sequence). This CDR3 reads CASSLRPGQGANNYGYTF. As DNA, the CDR3 is TGTGCCAGCAGCTTAAGACCGGGTCAGGGGGCAAATAACTATGGCTACACCTTC.

This chain uses TRBV9 with TRBJ1-4, with 9 bases aligning to TRBD1. V lost 0 bases to trimming and J lost 8 bases; unmatched junction nucleotides: 17. The germline V gene encodes CDR1 SGDLS and CDR2 YYNGEE. CDR3 length equals 19 residues. The CDR3 region is CASSVATGTGNPGQEKLFF. CDR3 DNA: TGTGCCAGCAGCGTAGCTACCGGGACAGGGAACCCGGGCCAAGAAAAACTGTTTTTT. The whole variable domain, remainder taken from reference TRBV9 and TRBJ1-4, is DSGVTQTPKHLITATGQRVTLRCSPRSGDLSVYWYQQSLDQGLQFLIQYYNGEERAKGNILERFSAQQFPDLHSELNLSSLELGDSALYFCASSVATGTGNPGQEKLFFGSGTQLSVL.

This chain uses TRBV6-1 with TRBJ1-1; D may be TRBD1 (5 bases). The CDR3 is 14 amino acids. Trimming removed 5 bases from V and 9 bases from J, with 19 bases in between. From germline, CDR1 is MNHNS and CDR2 SASEGT. CDR3 DNA: TGTGCCAGCAGTCCTCTAGGGGAATTGGGGAAAGCTTTCTTT. It specifies CASSPLGELGKAFF.

The CDR3 is CAISHGGQAGANVLTF. CDR3 DNA sequence: TGTGCCATATCTCACGGGGGGCAGGCTGGGGCCAACGTCCTGACTTTC. The V gene is TRBV10-3, the J gene TRBJ2-6; a weak D match, TRBD2 (7 bases). Trimming stripped 9 bases from V and 2 bases from J, with 17 bases between. Germline V CDR1 and CDR2: ENHRY, SYGVKD. This CDR3 is built from 16 residues.

The chain recombines TRBV11-2 with TRBJ2-2, with D unresolved. The CDR3 is 14 amino acids. V was cut by 3 bases and J by 2 bases, with 7 bases left in between. Per the germline V gene, CDR1 is SGHAT and CDR2 is FQNNGV. The CDR3 DNA sequence: TGTGCCAGCAGCTTGGTACAAAACACCGGGGAGCTGTTTTTT. Translating gives CASSLVQNTGELFF.

The chain has TRBV7-9 and TRBJ2-1; TRBD2 aligns across 14 bases. V was pared by 5 bases and J by 3 bases, with 9 bases of the junction left unmatched. CDR1 SEHNR and CDR2 FQNEAQ come from the germline V gene (reference sequence). This CDR3 has 18 amino acids. In DNA, the CDR3 is TGTGCCAGCAGCCTCGGGACTAGCGGGGGCCTAAACTACAATGAGCAGTTCTTC. It is translated as CASSLGTSGGLNYNEQFF.

This sequence joins TRBV5-1 and TRBJ2-7, with D maybe TRBD1 (6 bases). This CDR3 region has 15 residues. The V and J ends lost 3 bases and 4 bases respectively, with 17 bases between them. The germline CDR1 and CDR2 sequences are SGHRS and YFSETQ. CDR3 coding DNA: TGCGCCAGCAGCTGGGCCAGGGGAACGTCTTACGAGCAGTACTTC. It yields the protein CASSWARGTSYEQYF.

The V call is TRBV7-9, the J call TRBJ2-1, with TRBD1 matching over 8 bases. Germline V CDR1 and CDR2: SEHNR, FQNEAQ (reference sequence). The CDR3 spans 14 residues. V gave up 4 bases and J gave up 8 bases; unmatched junction bases: 7. The CDR3 sequence is CASSSGGGWDEQFF. The DNA of the CDR3 is TGTGCCAGCAGCTCAGGGGGCGGGTGGGATGAGCAGTTCTTC.

The chain links TRBV2 to TRBJ1-2; 9 bases are a match to TRBD1. The CDR3 consists of 16 residues. V was pared by 4 bases and J by 5 bases, with 11 bases of the junction left unmatched. The V gene's germline CDR1 is SNHLY and CDR2 FYNNEI. Written as DNA, the CDR3 is TGTGCCAGCAGTGGTCTGACTGGGACAGGGAGATATGGCTACACCTTC. Amino acids: CASSGLTGTGRYGYTF.

The chain carries TRBV7-6 and TRBJ2-1, with TRBD2 identical over 15 bases. Germline CDR1 SGHVS, CDR2 FNYEAQ. CDR3 length: 22 amino acids. The J segment lost 2 bases and the V segment lost 8 bases, leaving 22 bases of the junction unmatched. This chain's CDR3 is CASSGGGSGGLAGGRTYNEQFF. CDR3 sequence (DNA): TGTGCCAGCTCTGGAGGGGGATCCGGGGGACTAGCGGGAGGACGAACCTACAATGAGCAGTTCTTC.

The chain links TRBV6-6 to TRBJ2-1; 8 bases fit TRBD2. In germline, CDR1 is MNHNY, CDR2 SVGAGI (reference sequence). This CDR3 is built from 15 residues. The J segment lost 7 bases and the V segment lost 6 bases, leaving 11 bases of the junction unmatched. The DNA for the CDR3 is TGTGCCAGCAGGATAGCGGGGACTACGGGGAATGAGCAGTTCTTC. Its translation is CASRIAGTTGNEQFF.